A single sample is the source of the 13 T cell receptor beta chains below, sequenced in a study of cytomegalovirus exposure and HLA in healthy donors. This table comes from immunoSEQ multiplex PCR, and its TCRdb copy is limited to in-frame clones, with some not included. Of 130,000 or so clones in the sample, approximately 81% were seen once. The sequenced sample was PBMCs. These receptors were taken from a woman between 25 and 40 years old in good health and CMV-seronegative.

The rearrangement links TRBV9 to TRBJ1-2, with D perhaps matching TRBD1 (5 bases). The CDR3 contains 13 residues. Germline V gene lookup returns CDR1 SGDLS and CDR2 YYNGEE. Trimming removed 3 bases at V and 8 bases at J, with 14 bases between. CDR3 DNA: TGTGCCAGCAGCGCCGACGAATACAGGGGCTACACCTTC. The encoded protein is CASSADEYRGYTF.

The J gene is TRBJ1-2, the V gene TRBV5-1; TRBD1 matches 7 bases. The CDR3 has 15 amino acids. After removal of 4 bases from V and 4 bases from J, the junction contained 10 bases not matched to a gene. From germline, CDR1 is SGHRS and CDR2 YFSETQ. The CDR3 here is CASSPFADRTYGYTF. In DNA, the CDR3 is TGCGCCAGCAGCCCCTTCGCGGACAGGACCTATGGCTACACCTTC.

This chain uses TRBV4-3 with TRBJ2-3; 9 bases align to TRBD2. Trimming at V came to 1 base and at J to 4 bases, leaving 6 bases not matched to a gene. CDR3 size: 16 residues. Germline CDR1 LGHNA, CDR2 YSLEER. The CDR3 here is CASSQGWRGGADTQYF. The CDR3 region has the DNA TGCGCCAGCAGCCAAGGGTGGCGGGGGGGGGCAGATACGCAGTATTTT.

The V and J genes are TRBV7-6 and TRBJ2-2; D is undetermined. The CDR3 spans 13 residues. Per germline, CDR1 SGHVS and CDR2 FNYEAQ. V was pared by 5 bases and J by 3 bases, with 7 bases between. This chain's CDR3 is CASSQKYTGELFF. The DNA for the CDR3 is TGTGCCAGCAGCCAGAAGTACACCGGGGAGCTGTTTTTT.

This clone was counted only a few times. V usage is TRBV6-6 and J usage is TRBJ2-2; maybe TRBD1 (5 bases). From germline, CDR1 is MNHNY and CDR2 SVGAGI (reference sequence). The CDR3 contains 13 residues. V lost 5 bases to trimming and J lost 5 bases, with 9 bases between them. The CDR3 loop is CASSTTVTGELFF. CDR3 nucleotides: TGTGCCAGCAGTACGACAGTAACCGGGGAGCTGTTTTTT.

This rearrangement joins TRBV11-1 to TRBJ2-3; TRBD2 matches 7 bases. V gave up 0 bases and J gave up 9 bases; unmatched junction bases: 0. The CDR3 is made up of 12 amino acids. The germline gives CDR1 SGHAT, CDR2 FQDESV (reference sequence). This chain's CDR3 is CASSLAGGTQYF. DNA for the CDR3: TGTGCCAGCAGCTTAGCGGGAGGGACGCAGTATTTT.

The chain recombines TRBV5-6 with TRBJ1-6; D call uncertain. Germline V gives CDR1 SGHDT, CDR2 YYEEEE. This CDR3 contains 16 residues. The V end lost 0 bases, the J end lost 3 bases, and 10 bases lay between the germline ends. The CDR3: CASSLVSAGYNSPLHF. Here the CDR3 DNA reads TGTGCCAGCAGCTTGGTGTCAGCGGGCTATAATTCACCCCTCCACTTT.

The genes are TRBV30 and TRBJ1-2; D unresolved. Germline assignment: CDR1 GTSNPN and CDR2 SVGIG (reference sequence). CDR3 length: 12 amino acids. The V end was cut by 3 bases, the J end by 0 bases, with 5 bases between. The CDR3 is CAWRPTNYGYTF. Written as DNA, the CDR3 is TGTGCCTGGAGACCTACTAACTATGGCTACACCTTC.

This sequence joins TRBV30 and TRBJ2-7; 8 bases fit TRBD1. Germline CDR1 reads GTSNPN; CDR2 reads SVGIG (reference sequence). The V and J ends lost 5 bases and 4 bases, in that order; junction bases with no gene match: 1. The CDR3 covers 11 residues. CDR3 coding DNA: TGTGCCTGGTACAGGGGGTACGAGCAGTACTTC. It yields the protein CAWYRGYEQYF.

The V and J genes are TRBV2 and TRBJ2-7; D perhaps matches TRBD2 (5 bases). CDR1 is SNHLY and CDR2 is FYNNEI in the germline V gene. The CDR3 is made up of 15 amino acids. The V end lost 7 bases, the J end lost 6 bases, and 22 bases lay between the germline ends. The CDR3 sequence: CASMPPGSFSGEQYF. The CDR3 DNA is TGTGCCAGCATGCCCCCGGGGAGTTTTTCGGGCGAGCAGTACTTC.

The chain combines TRBV6-6 with TRBJ1-5, with D perhaps matching TRBD1 (6 bases). Germline CDR1 and CDR2: MNHNY and SVGAGI (reference sequence). The V end lost 6 bases, the J end lost 3 bases, and 15 bases lay between the germline ends. CDR3 length equals 15 residues. CDR3 nucleotides: TGTGCCAGCAGCACCGGGACACGACTCAATCAGCCCCAGCATTTT. Translating gives CASSTGTRLNQPQHF.

The genes are TRBV7-9 and TRBJ2-4, with TRBD1 matching over 7 bases. CDR1 and CDR2 from the germline V gene are SEHNR and FQNEAQ (reference sequence). V was clipped by 2 bases and J by 8 bases; unmatched bases: 9. CDR3 length: 15 amino acids. CDR3 DNA: TGTGCCAGCAGCTTAACGGGCACAGGGGAGTACATTCAGTACTTC. It codes for CASSLTGTGEYIQYF. The entire variable domain, with the rest obtained from reference TRBV7-9 and TRBJ2-4, is as follows: DTGVSQNPRHKITKRGQNVTFRCDPISEHNRLYWYRQTLGQGPEFLTYFQNEAQLEKSRLLSDRFSAERPKGSFSTLEIQRTEQGDSAMYLCASSLTGTGEYIQYFGAGTRLSVL.

This chain connects TRBV2 to TRBJ2-5, with TRBD2 as a possible D gene (5 bases). V was shortened by 10 bases and J by 9 bases, with 15 bases between the two germline ends. The CDR3 is 11 amino acids. Germline V gives CDR1 SNHLY, CDR2 FYNNEI. CDR3 amino acids: CATSLLEAQYF. Written as DNA, the CDR3 is TGTGCCACATCCCTACTGGAGGCCCAGTACTTC. Full variable domain (rest looked up from reference TRBV2 and TRBJ2-5): EPEVTQTPSHQVTQMGQEVILRCVPISNHLYFYWYRQILGQKVEFLVSFYNNEISEKSEIFDDQFSVERPDGSNFTLKIRSTKLEDSAMYFCATSLLEAQYFGPGTRLLVL.